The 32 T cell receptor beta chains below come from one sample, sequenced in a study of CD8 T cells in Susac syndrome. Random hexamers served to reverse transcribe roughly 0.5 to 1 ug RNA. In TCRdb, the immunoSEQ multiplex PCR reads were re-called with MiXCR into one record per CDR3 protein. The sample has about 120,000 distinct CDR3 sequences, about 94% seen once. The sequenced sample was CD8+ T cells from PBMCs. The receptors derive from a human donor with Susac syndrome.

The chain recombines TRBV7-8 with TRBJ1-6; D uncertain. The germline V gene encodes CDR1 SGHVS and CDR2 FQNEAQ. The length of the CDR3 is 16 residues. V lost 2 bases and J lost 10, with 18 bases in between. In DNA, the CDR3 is TGTGCCAGCAGCTTACCCAGAGCCAGAATGTTGTCACCCCTCCACTTT. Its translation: CASSLPRARMLSPLHF.

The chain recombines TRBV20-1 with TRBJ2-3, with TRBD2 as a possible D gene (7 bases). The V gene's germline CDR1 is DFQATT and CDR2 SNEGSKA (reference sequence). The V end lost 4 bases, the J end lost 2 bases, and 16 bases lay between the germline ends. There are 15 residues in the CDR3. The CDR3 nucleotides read TGCAGTGCTACTCGGACGGGGGGCCCCACAGATACGCAGTATTTT. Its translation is CSATRTGGPTDTQYF.

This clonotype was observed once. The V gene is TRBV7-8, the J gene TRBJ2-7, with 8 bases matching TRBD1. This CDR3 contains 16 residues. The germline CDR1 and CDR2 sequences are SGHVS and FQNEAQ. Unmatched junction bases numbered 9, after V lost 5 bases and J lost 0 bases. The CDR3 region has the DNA TGTGCCAGCAGCCCAGGACAGGGTTTACCCTCCTACGAGCAGTACTTC. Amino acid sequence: CASSPGQGLPSYEQYF.

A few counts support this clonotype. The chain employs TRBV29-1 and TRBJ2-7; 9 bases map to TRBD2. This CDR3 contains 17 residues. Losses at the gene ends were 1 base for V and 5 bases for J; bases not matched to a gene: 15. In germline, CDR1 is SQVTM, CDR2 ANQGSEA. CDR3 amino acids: CSVEGLTGASGEDEQYF. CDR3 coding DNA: TGCAGCGTTGAAGGCCTAACGGGGGCTAGCGGGGAAGACGAGCAGTACTTC.

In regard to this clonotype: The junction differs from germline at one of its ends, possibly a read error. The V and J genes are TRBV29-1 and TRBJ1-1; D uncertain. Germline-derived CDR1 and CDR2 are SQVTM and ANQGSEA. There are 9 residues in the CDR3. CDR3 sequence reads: CSVEPGFVF. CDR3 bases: TGCAGCGTGGAACCGGGGTTCGTCTTT.

DNA of the CDR3: TGCAGTGCTAGAGGGGCCGAGGGGGCACCTGGAAACACCATATATTTT. Protein product: CSARGAEGAPGNTIYF. This chain links TRBV20-1 with TRBJ1-3; 7 positions match TRBD1. The CDR3 loop spans 16 amino acids. J lost 2 bases, V lost 1 base, and 8 bases had no gene match. Germline CDR1 reads DFQATT; CDR2 reads SNEGSKA (reference sequence).

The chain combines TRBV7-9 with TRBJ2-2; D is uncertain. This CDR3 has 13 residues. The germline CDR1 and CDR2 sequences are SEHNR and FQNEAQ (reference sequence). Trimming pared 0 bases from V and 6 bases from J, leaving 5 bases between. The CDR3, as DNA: TGTGCCAGCAGCTTAGCGCTTGCCGGGGAGCTGTTTTTT. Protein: CASSLALAGELFF.

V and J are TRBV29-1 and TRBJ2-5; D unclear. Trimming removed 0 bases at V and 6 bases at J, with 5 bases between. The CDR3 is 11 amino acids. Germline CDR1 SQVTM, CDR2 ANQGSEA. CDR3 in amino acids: CSVEDPKTQYF. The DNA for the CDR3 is TGCAGCGTTGAAGATCCAAAGACCCAGTACTTC.

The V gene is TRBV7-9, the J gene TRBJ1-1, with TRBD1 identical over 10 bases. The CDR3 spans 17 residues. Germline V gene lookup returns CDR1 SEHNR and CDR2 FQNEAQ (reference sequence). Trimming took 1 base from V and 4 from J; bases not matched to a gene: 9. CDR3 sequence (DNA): TGTGCCAGCAGCTTAGGGGGCAGGACAGGGGGAGCCACTGAAGCTTTCTTT. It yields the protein CASSLGGRTGGATEAFF.

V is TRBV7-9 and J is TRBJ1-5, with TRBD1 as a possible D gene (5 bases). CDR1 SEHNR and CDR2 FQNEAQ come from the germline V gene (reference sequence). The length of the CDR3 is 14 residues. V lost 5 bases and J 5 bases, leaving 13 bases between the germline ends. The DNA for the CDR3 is TGTGCCAGCAGCGGGGGAACCACCCATCAGCCCCAGCATTTT. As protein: CASSGGTTHQPQHF. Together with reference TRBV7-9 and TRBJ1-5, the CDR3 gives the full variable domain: DTGVSQNPRHKITKRGQNVTFRCDPISEHNRLYWYRQTLGQGPEFLTYFQNEAQLEKSRLLSDRFSAERPKGSFSTLEIQRTEQGDSAMYLCASSGGTTHQPQHFGDGTRLSIL.

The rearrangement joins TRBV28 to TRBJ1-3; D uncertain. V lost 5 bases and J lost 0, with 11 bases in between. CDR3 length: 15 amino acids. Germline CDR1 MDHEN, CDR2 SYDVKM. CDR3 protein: CASSVDPLSGNTIYF. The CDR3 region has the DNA TGTGCCAGCAGTGTTGATCCACTCTCTGGAAACACCATATATTTT.

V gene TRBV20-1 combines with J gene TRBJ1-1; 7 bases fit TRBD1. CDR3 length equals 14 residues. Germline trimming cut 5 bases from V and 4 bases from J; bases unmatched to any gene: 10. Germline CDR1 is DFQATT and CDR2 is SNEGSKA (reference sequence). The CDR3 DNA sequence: TGCAGTGCTCCCGGGCAGGGGGGGGCCACTGAAGCTTTCTTT. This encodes CSAPGQGGATEAFF.

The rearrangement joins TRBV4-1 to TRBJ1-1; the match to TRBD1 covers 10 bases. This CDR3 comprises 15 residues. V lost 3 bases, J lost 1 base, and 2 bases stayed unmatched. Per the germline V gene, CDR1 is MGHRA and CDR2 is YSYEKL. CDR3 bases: TGCGCCAGCAGCCATGGGGACAGGGGGAACACTGAAGCTTTCTTT. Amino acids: CASSHGDRGNTEAFF.

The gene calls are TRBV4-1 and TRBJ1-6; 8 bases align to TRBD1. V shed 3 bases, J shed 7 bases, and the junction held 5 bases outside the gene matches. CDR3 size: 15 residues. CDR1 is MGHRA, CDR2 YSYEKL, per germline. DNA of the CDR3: TGCGCCAGCAGCCATCGGACAGGGCAAAATTCACCCCTCCACTTT. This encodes CASSHRTGQNSPLHF.

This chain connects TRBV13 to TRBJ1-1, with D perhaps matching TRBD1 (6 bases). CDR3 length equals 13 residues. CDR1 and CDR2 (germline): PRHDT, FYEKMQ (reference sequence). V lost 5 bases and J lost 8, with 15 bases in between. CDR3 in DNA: TGTGCCAGCAGCGTGGGGTACAGGGTAGAAGCTTTCTTT. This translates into CASSVGYRVEAFF. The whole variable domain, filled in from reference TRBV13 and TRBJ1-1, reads AAGVIQSPRHLIKEKRETATLKCYPIPRHDTVYWYQQGPGQDPQFLISFYEKMQSDKGSIPDRFSAQQFSDYHSELNMSSLELGDSALYFCASSVGYRVEAFFGQGTRLTVV.

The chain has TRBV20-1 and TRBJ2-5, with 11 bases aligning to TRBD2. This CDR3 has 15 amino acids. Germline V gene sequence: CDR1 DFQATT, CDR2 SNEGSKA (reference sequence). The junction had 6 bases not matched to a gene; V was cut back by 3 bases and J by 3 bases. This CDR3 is CSARGELAGEETQYF. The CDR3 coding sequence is TGCAGTGCTAGGGGTGAACTAGCGGGGGAAGAGACCCAGTACTTC.

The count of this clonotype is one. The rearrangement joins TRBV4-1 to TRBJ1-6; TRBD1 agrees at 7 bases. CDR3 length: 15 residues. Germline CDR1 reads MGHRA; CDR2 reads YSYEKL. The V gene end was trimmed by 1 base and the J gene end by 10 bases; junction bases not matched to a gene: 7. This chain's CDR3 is CASSQVEGASSPLHF. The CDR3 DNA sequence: TGCGCCAGCAGCCAAGTTGAGGGGGCGAGCTCACCCCTCCACTTT.

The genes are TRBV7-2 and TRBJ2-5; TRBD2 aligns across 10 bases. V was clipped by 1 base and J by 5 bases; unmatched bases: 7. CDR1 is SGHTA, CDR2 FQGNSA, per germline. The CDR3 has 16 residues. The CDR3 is CASSLGSGGAVETQYF. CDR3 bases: TGTGCCAGCAGCTTAGGAAGCGGGGGGGCCGTCGAGACCCAGTACTTC.

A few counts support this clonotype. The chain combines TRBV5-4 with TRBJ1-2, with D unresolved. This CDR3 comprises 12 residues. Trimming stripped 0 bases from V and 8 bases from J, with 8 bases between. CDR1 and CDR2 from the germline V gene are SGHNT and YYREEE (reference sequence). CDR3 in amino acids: CASSLEGYGYTF. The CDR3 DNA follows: TGTGCCAGCAGCTTGGAAGGGTACGGCTACACCTTC.

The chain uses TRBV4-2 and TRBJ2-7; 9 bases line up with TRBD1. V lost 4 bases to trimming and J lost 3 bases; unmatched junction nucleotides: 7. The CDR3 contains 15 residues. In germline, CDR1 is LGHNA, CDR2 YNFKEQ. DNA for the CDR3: TGTGCCAGCAGCCGGGGGACAGGGAAAAACTACGAGCAGTACTTC. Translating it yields CASSRGTGKNYEQYF.

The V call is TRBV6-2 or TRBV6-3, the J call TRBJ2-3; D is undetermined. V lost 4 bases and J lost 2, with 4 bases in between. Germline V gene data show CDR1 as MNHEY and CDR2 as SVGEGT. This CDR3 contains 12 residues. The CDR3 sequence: CASSLLTDTQYF. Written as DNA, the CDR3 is TGTGCCAGCAGTTTACTCACAGATACGCAGTATTTT.

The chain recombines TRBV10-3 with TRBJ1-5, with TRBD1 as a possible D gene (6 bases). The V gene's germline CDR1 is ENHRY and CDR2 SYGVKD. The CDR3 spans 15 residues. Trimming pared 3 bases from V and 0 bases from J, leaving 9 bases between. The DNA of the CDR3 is TGTGCCATCAGTGAAGGGGGGGATAGCAATCAGCCCCAGCATTTT. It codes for CAISEGGDSNQPQHF.

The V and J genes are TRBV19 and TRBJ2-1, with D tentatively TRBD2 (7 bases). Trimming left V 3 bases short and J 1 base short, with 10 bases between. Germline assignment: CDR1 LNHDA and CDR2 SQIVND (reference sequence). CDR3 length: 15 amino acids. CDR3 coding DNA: TGTGCCAGTAGTATGGGAGGGGGGTCCTACAATGAGCAGTTCTTC. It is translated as CASSMGGGSYNEQFF.

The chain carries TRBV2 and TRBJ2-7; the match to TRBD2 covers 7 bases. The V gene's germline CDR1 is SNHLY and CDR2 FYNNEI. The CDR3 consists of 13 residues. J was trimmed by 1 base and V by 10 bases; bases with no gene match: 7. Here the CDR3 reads CATDVGGSYEQYF. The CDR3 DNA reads TGTGCCACCGACGTGGGAGGGTCCTACGAGCAGTACTTC. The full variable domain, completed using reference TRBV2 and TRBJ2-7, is EPEVTQTPSHQVTQMGQEVILRCVPISNHLYFYWYRQILGQKVEFLVSFYNNEISEKSEIFDDQFSVERPDGSNFTLKIRSTKLEDSAMYFCATDVGGSYEQYFGPGTRLTVT.

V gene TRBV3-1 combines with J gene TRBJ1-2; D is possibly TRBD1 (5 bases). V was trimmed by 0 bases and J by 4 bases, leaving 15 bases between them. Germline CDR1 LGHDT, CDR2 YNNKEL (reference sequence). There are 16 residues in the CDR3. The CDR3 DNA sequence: TGTGCCAGCAGCCAAGATCAAACAGGCTTCGGCTATGGCTACACCTTC. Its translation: CASSQDQTGFGYGYTF. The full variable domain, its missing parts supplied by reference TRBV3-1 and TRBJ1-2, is DTAVSQTPKYLVTQMGNDKSIKCEQNLGHDTMYWYKQDSKKFLKIMFSYNNKELIINETVPNRFSPKSPDKAHLNLHINSLELGDSAVYFCASSQDQTGFGYGYTFGSGTRLTVV.

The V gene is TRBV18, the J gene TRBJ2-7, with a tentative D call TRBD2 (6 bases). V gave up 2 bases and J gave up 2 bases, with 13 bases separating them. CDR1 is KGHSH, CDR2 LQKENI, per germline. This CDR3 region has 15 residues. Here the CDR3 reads CASSPTGARAYEQYF. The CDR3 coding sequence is TGTGCCAGCTCACCAACGGGAGCGCGGGCCTACGAGCAGTACTTC.

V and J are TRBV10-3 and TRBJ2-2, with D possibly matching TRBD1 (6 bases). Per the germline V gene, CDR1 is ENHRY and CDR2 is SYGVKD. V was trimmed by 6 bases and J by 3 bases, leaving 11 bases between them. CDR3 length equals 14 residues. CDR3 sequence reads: CAISLGQHTGELFF. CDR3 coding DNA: TGTGCCATCAGCCTCGGACAGCACACCGGGGAGCTGTTTTTT.

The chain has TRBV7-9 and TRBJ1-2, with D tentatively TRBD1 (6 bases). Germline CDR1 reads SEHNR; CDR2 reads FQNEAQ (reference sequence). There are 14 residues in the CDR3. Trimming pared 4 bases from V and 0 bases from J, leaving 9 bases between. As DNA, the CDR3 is TGTGCCAGCAGCTGGGACAATTCTAACTATGGCTACACCTTC. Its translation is CASSWDNSNYGYTF.

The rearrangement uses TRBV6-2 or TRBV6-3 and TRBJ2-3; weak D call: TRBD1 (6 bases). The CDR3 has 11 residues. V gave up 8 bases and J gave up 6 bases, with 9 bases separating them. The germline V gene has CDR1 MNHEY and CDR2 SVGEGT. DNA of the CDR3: TGTGCCAGCTTTAGGGGGGATACGCAGTATTTT. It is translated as CASFRGDTQYF.

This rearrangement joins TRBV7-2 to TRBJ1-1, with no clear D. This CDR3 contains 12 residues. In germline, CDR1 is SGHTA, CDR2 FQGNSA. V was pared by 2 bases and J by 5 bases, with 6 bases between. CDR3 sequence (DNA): TGTGCCAGCAGCTTAATGGAAACTGAAGCTTTCTTT. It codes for CASSLMETEAFF.

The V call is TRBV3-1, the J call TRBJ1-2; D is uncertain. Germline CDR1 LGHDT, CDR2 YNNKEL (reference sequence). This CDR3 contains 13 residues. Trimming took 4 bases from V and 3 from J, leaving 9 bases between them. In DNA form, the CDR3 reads TGTGCCAGCAGCCCTAGGACCGACTATGGCTACACCTTC. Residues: CASSPRTDYGYTF.

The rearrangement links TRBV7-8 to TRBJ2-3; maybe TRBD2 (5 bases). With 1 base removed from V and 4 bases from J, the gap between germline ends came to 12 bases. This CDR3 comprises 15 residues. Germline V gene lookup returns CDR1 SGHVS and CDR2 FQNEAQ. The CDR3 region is CASSLEAAASDTQYF. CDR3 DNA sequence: TGTGCCAGCAGCTTAGAGGCAGCGGCCTCAGATACGCAGTATTTT.